Listed below are T cell receptor beta chains from one sample, sequenced in a study of T cell changes during pregnancy in multiple sclerosis. Data came from immunoSEQ multiplex PCR; TCRdb stores just in-frame clones and leaves some out. The table has 100,000 to 130,000 clones, 85% to 95% seen once. The sequenced sample was peripheral blood, obtained in the third trimester of pregnancy. Receptors were obtained from a female donor in good health, enrolled as a control in a pregnancy study. Both conserved end residues are part of each CDR3. D genes are given only for firm matches. Rows may omit the clone size; those that give it use once, few, many or a size class.

J,size,D,V,CDR3,DNA
TRBJ2-7,.,.,TRBV30,CAWSAGQHYSAYEQYF,TGTGCCTGGAGTGCGGGACAACATTATTCAGCCTACGAGCAGTACTTC
TRBJ2-1,once,TRBD2,TRBV30,CAWSYGLAGLNEQFF,TGTGCCTGGAGTTATGGACTAGCGGGGTTAAATGAGCAGTTCTTC
TRBJ1-2,.,.,TRBV4-2,CASSQARSNYGYTF,TGTGCCAGCAGCCAAGCTCGGAGCAACTATGGCTACACCTTC
TRBJ2-7,.,TRBD1,TRBV2,CASSEGGGQGPYEQYF,TGTGCCAGCAGTGAGGGCGGAGGACAGGGACCCTACGAGCAGTACTTC
TRBJ1-2,.,TRBD1,TRBV11-2,CASSYWTGGKENYGYTF,TGTGCCAGCAGCTACTGGACAGGGGGTAAGGAGAACTATGGCTACACCTTC
TRBJ1-1,.,.,TRBV2,CASILTGTEAFF,TGTGCCAGCATTCTAACGGGCACTGAAGCTTTCTTT
TRBJ2-3,once,.,TRBV12-5,CASGRFTLDTQYF,TGTGCTAGTGGTCGGTTCACCTTAGATACGCAGTATTTT
TRBJ2-3,.,TRBD2,TRBV7-3,CASSSGLSTDTQYF,TGTGCCAGCAGCTCGGGACTAAGCACAGATACGCAGTATTTT
TRBJ1-2,.,.,TRBV25-1,CASSEIPSVMSGYTF,TGTGCCAGCAGTGAGATTCCCTCGGTCATGAGTGGCTACACCTTC
TRBJ1-1,few,.,TRBV29-1,CSVEDRFFRAGGTEAFF,TGCAGCGTTGAAGACCGATTCTTCCGGGCCGGGGGCACTGAAGCTTTCTTT
TRBJ1-2,.,.,TRBV4-3,CASSQEYQGGGYTF,TGCGCCAGCAGCCAAGAATACCAGGGTGGCGGCTACACCTTC
TRBJ2-1,once,.,TRBV30,CAWRGLWEIYNEQFF,TGTGCCTGGAGGGGGTTGTGGGAGATATACAATGAGCAGTTCTTC
TRBJ1-1,.,.,TRBV9,CASSDKNGGSTEAFF,TGTGCCAGCAGCGACAAAAACGGAGGGAGCACTGAAGCTTTCTTT
TRBJ1-2,.,.,TRBV5-4,CASSLQGRTNSGYTF,TGTGCCAGCAGCCTACAGGGTAGGACAAACTCTGGCTACACCTTC
TRBJ1-1,.,.,TRBV7-2,CASSVGQRHTEAFF,TGTGCCAGCAGCGTTGGACAGAGACACACTGAAGCTTTCTTT
TRBJ1-2,.,TRBD1,TRBV5-6,CASSFAGQTINYGYTF,TGTGCCAGCAGCTTCGCGGGACAGACTATTAACTATGGCTACACCTTC
TRBJ2-7,.,TRBD2,TRBV9,CASSVGSGGAEEQYF,TGTGCCAGCAGCGTAGGTAGCGGGGGGGCGGAGGAGCAGTACTTC
TRBJ2-3,once,TRBD1,TRBV6-6,CASSFARQGDTDTQYF,TGTGCCAGCAGCTTCGCCCGACAGGGGGATACAGATACGCAGTATTTT
TRBJ1-1,.,.,TRBV30,CAWSSGLGAFF,TGTGCCTGGAGTTCCGGCCTCGGGGCTTTCTTT
TRBJ1-4,.,.,TRBV5-1,CASSPGGLRSNEKLFF,TGCGCCAGCAGCCCGGGAGGTCTGCGCTCTAATGAAAAACTGTTTTTT
TRBJ2-5,.,.,TRBV5-8,CASSPAAGIKTQYF,TGTGCCAGCAGTCCTGCGGCGGGGATCAAGACCCAGTACTTC
TRBJ1-2,.,TRBD1,TRBV4-2,CASSQFDRDDYGYTF,TGTGCCAGCAGCCAGTTTGACAGGGACGACTATGGCTACACCTTC
TRBJ1-5,.,.,TRBV6-5,CASSYSWRRNQPQHF,TGTGCCAGCAGTTACTCGTGGAGGCGCAATCAGCCCCAGCATTTT
TRBJ2-4,.,TRBD1,TRBV5-6,CASSLATGGTKNIQYF,TGTGCCAGCAGCTTAGCGACAGGGGGCACCAAAAACATTCAGTACTTC
TRBJ1-2,once,TRBD1,TRBV5-4,CASSLGDRNYGYTF,TGTGCCAGCAGCTTGGGGGACAGAAACTATGGCTACACCTTC
TRBJ2-7,.,TRBD2,TRBV4-2,CASSQSRASSGFYEQYF,TGTGCCAGCAGCCAAAGTAGGGCGTCTAGCGGCTTCTACGAGCAGTACTTC
TRBJ2-2,.,.,TRBV10-3,CATSNRDPNTGELFF,TGTGCCACCTCCAACAGGGACCCTAACACCGGGGAGCTGTTTTTT
TRBJ1-2,.,TRBD1,TRBV6-5,CASSYSRTGTRGYTF,TGTGCCAGCAGTTACTCCCGGACAGGAACTCGCGGCTACACCTTC
TRBJ1-6,.,.,TRBV4-2,CASSQEGTTNSPLHF,TGTGCCAGCAGCCAAGAGGGGACAACTAATTCACCCCTCCACTTT
TRBJ2-6,.,TRBD2,TRBV4-2,CASSQEGGLAGAGANVLTF,TGTGCCAGCAGCCAAGAGGGGGGACTAGCGGGGGCTGGGGCCAACGTCCTGACTTTC
TRBJ2-7,.,TRBD1,TRBV15,CATSRVPGTAISYEQYF,TGTGCCACCAGCAGAGTGCCCGGGACAGCCATATCCTACGAGCAGTACTTC
TRBJ1-1,.,TRBD1,TRBV7-2,CASSMDRGGEAFF,TGTGCCAGCAGCATGGACAGGGGCGGTGAAGCTTTCTTT
TRBJ1-6,.,.,TRBV15,CATSRDKGYSPLHF,TGTGCCACCAGCAGAGATAAGGGGTATTCACCCCTCCACTTT
TRBJ1-5,.,.,TRBV15,CATSSGTRGNQPQHF,TGTGCCACCAGCAGCGGGACACGAGGCAATCAGCCCCAGCATTTT
TRBJ1-5,.,TRBD1,TRBV7-2,CASSFGTVIDQPQHF,TGTGCCAGCAGCTTTGGGACAGTGATCGATCAGCCCCAGCATTTT
TRBJ2-2,.,TRBD1,TRBV27,CASSLSGQGNTGELFF,TGTGCCAGCAGTTTATCCGGACAGGGTAATACCGGGGAGCTGTTTTTT
TRBJ1-6,.,TRBD1,TRBV27,CASRGTESSYNSPLHF,TGTGCCAGCAGGGGGACAGAAAGCTCCTATAATTCACCCCTCCACTTT
TRBJ2-1,.,.,TRBV11-2,CASSLDTPRYEQFF,TGTGCCAGCAGCTTAGATACCCCCCGGTATGAGCAGTTCTTC
TRBJ1-2,once,TRBD1,TRBV9,CASSVGQGDYGYTF,TGTGCCAGCAGCGTAGGACAGGGGGACTATGGCTACACCTTC